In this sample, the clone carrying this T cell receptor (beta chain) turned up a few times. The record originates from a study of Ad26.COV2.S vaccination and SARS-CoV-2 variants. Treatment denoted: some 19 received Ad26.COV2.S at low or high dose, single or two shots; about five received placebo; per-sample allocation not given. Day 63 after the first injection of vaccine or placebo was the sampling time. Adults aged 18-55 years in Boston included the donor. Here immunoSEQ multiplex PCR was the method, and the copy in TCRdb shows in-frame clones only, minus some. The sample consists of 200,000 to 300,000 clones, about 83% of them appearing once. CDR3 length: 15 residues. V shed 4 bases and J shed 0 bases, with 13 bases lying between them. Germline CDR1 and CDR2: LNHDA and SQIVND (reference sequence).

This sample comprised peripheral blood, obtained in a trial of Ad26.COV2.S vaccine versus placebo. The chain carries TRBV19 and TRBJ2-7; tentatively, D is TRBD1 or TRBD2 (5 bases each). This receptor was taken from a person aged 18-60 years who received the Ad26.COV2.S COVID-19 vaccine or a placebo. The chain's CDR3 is CASSTPGRISYEQYF. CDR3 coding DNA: TGTGCCAGTAGTACTCCGGGACGGATCTCCTACGAGCAGTACTTC. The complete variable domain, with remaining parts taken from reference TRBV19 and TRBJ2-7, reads DGGITQSPKYLFRKEGQNVTLSCEQNLNHDAMYWYRQDPGQGLRLIYYSQIVNDFQKGDIAEGYSVSREKKESFPLTVTSAQKNPTAFYLCASSTPGRISYEQYFGPGTRLTVT.